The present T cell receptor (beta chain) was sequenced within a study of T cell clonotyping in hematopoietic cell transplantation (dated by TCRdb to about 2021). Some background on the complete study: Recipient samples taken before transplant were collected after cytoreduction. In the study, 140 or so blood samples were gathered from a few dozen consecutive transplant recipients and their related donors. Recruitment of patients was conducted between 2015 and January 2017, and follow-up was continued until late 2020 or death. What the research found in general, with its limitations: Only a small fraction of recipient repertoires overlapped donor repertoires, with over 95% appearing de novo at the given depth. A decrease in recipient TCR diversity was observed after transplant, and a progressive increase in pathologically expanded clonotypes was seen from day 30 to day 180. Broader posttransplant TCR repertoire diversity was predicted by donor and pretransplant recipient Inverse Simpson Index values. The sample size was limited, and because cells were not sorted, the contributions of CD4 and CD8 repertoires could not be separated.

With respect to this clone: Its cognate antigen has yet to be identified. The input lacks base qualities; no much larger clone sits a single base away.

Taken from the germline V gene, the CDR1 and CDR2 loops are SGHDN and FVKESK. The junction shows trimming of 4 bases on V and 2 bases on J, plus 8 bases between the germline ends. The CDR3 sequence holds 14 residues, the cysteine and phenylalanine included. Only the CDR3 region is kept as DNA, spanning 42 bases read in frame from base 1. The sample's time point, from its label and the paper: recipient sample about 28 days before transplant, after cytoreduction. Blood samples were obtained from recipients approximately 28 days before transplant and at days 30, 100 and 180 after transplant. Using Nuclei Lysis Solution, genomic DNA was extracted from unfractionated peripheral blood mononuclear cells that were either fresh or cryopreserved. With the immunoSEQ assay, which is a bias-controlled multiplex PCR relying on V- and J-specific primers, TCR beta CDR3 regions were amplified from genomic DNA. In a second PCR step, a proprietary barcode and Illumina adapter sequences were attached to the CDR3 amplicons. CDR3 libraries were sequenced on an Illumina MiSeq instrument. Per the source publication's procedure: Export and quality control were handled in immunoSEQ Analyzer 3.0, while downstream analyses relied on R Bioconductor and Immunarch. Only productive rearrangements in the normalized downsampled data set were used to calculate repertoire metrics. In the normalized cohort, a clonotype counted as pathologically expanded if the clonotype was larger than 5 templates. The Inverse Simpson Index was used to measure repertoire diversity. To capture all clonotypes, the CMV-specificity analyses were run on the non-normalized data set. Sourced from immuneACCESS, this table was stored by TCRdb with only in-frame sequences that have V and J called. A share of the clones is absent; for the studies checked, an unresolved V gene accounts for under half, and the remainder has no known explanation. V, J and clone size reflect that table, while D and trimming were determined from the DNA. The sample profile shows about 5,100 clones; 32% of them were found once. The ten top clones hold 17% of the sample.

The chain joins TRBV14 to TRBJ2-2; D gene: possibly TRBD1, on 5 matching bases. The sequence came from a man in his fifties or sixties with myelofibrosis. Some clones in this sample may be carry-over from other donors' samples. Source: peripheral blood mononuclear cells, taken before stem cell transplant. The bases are TGTGCCAGCAGCCCTGACAGAAACACCGGGGAGCTGTTTTTT. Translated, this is CASSPDRNTGELFF. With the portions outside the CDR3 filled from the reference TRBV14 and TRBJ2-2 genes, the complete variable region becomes EAGVTQFPSHSVIEKGQTVTLRCDPISGHDNLYWYRRVMGKEIKFLLHFVKESKQDESGMPNNRFLAERTGGTYSTLKVQPAELEDSGVYFCASSPDRNTGELFFGEGSRLTVL.